Presented here are 21 T cell receptor beta chains from one specimen sequenced in a study of blood T cells in healthy people across ages. The authors ran a second PCR of about 6 to 11 cycles using a sample-barcoded 5' primer and a J-beta primer mix. TCRdb called the 5' RACE reads again in MiXCR, with one record for every CDR3 protein. The table lists some 1.4 million distinct CDR3 sequences, about 40% of them singletons. Sequencing was carried out using blood. These receptors all come from a woman younger than 30 in good health.

This clonotype was counted a few times. The J gene is TRBJ2-2, the V gene TRBV4-1, with a weak D call TRBD2 (6 bases). V lost 1 base, J lost 7 bases, and 10 bases lay in between. CDR1 MGHRA and CDR2 YSYEKL come from the germline V gene. The CDR3 spans 14 residues. The CDR3 sequence is CASSQAGEGGELFF. In DNA form, the CDR3 reads TGCGCCAGCAGCCAAGCGGGGGAAGGCGGGGAGCTGTTTTTT.

The chain combines TRBV12-3 or TRBV12-4 with TRBJ1-5; 8 bases align to TRBD1. Trimming at V came to 7 bases and at J to 2 bases, leaving 4 bases not matched to a gene. This CDR3 is built from 14 residues. The CDR3 DNA reads TGTGCCAGCAACGACAGGGGTGGCAATCAGCCCCAGCATTTT. Translating gives CASNDRGGNQPQHF.

This clonotype was counted a few times. This chain joins TRBV4-2 and TRBJ2-3, with D unclear. Germline CDR1 LGHNA, CDR2 YNFKEQ. Trimming removed 5 bases from V and 0 bases from J, with 6 bases in between. The CDR3 is 13 amino acids. DNA for the CDR3: TGTGCCAGCAGCATCCCTAGCACAGATACGCAGTATTTT. It encodes CASSIPSTDTQYF.

This clonotype was recorded a few times. This chain uses TRBV6-6 with TRBJ1-1; a possible D gene is TRBD1 (5 bases). Germline V gene data show CDR1 as MNHNY and CDR2 as SVGAGI (reference sequence). The CDR3 contains 13 residues. V gave up 7 bases and J gave up 1 base, with 10 bases separating them. The CDR3 loop reads CASTRGANTEAFF. DNA of the CDR3: TGTGCCAGCACTAGGGGCGCGAACACTGAAGCTTTCTTT.

V is TRBV7-9 and J is TRBJ2-3, with 7 bases fitting TRBD1. The CDR3 has 15 residues. The germline gives CDR1 SEHNR, CDR2 FQNEAQ (reference sequence). The trim removed 4 bases at V and 7 bases at J, leaving 11 bases unmatched. The CDR3 coding sequence is TGTGCCAGCAGCTCCGGGGACAGCCCAGTATATACGCAGTATTTT. It codes for CASSSGDSPVYTQYF.

Of note for this clonotype: At one of its ends the junction is not consistent with the germline gene, which may arise from a read error. The V and J genes are TRBV6-1 and TRBJ2-1; D is unclear. CDR1 and CDR2 from the germline V gene are MNHNS and SASEGT. This CDR3 has 15 amino acids. Here the CDR3 reads CGSSSRHGSYNEQFF. The CDR3 bases are TGTGGCAGCAGTTCCCGACATGGCTCCTACAATGAGCAGTTCTTC.

V is TRBV7-2 and J is TRBJ2-1; D is possibly TRBD1 or TRBD2 (5 bases each). Trimming shortened V by 5 bases and J by 0 bases, and 14 bases separated the two germline ends. The germline V gene encodes CDR1 SGHTA and CDR2 FQGNSA. The CDR3 length is 16 residues. The CDR3: CASSGWGAGSYNEQFF. The CDR3 DNA is TGTGCCAGCAGCGGTTGGGGCGCGGGCTCCTACAATGAGCAGTTCTTC. Full variable domain (outside the CDR3, taken from reference TRBV7-2 and TRBJ2-1): GAGVSQSPSNKVTEKGKDVELRCDPISGHTALYWYRQSLGQGLEFLIYFQGNSAPDKSGLPSDRFSAERTGGSVSTLTIQRTQQEDSAVYLCASSGWGAGSYNEQFFGPGTRLTVL.

The chain recombines TRBV20-1 with TRBJ1-1, with 7 nucleotides matching TRBD1. The CDR3 covers 14 residues. Germline loops: CDR1 DFQATT, CDR2 SNEGSKA (reference sequence). The CDR3 protein is CRVPGQNLNTEAFF. CDR3 DNA: TGCAGGGTACCGGGACAGAACCTGAACACTGAAGCTTTCTTT.

This chain links TRBV12-3 or TRBV12-4 with TRBJ1-6; 10 positions agree with TRBD1. Trimming took 7 bases from V and 6 from J; bases not matched to a gene: 3. The CDR3 is made up of 14 amino acids. The CDR3 bases are TGTGCCAGCAAGCGGGACAGGGGTAATTCACCCCTCCACTTT. Encoded protein: CASKRDRGNSPLHF.

CDR3 coding DNA: TGTGCCTGGATTAACAGGGGGTCAACCTACGAGCAGTACTTC. Its translation is CAWINRGSTYEQYF. This rearrangement joins TRBV30 to TRBJ2-7, with 8 positions matching TRBD1. Germline V gene data show CDR1 as GTSNPN and CDR2 as SVGIG (reference sequence). The CDR3 length is 14 residues. Trimming removed 4 bases from V and 2 bases from J; junction bases left unmatched: 7.

With regard to this clonotype: This clone may be a read error of a much larger clone one base away. The chain joins TRBV7-3 to TRBJ2-7, with D uncertain. Germline V lookup: CDR1 SGHTA, CDR2 FQGTGA. This CDR3 is 15 amino acids long. The ends were cut back, 1 base at V and 10 bases at J, with 20 bases in the middle. This chain's CDR3 is CASSLKASVQEAQYF. The CDR3 coding sequence is TGTGCCAGCAGCTTAAAGGCCAGCGTCCAAGAGGCCCAGTACTTC.

This sequence joins TRBV6-1 and TRBJ2-5; D is ambiguous. CDR1 is MNHNS and CDR2 is SASEGT in the germline V gene. The CDR3 consists of 16 residues. V lost 0 bases and J 2 bases, leaving 13 bases between the germline ends. The DNA of the CDR3 is TGTGCCAGCAGTGAAGCGGGCTGGCTGGGGCAAGAGACCCAGTACTTC. It is translated as CASSEAGWLGQETQYF.

The chain joins TRBV5-1 to TRBJ2-5; 8 nucleotides agree with TRBD1. Germline loops: CDR1 SGHRS, CDR2 YFSETQ. The CDR3 has 15 amino acids. V was clipped by 0 bases and J by 4 bases; unmatched bases: 5. The CDR3 DNA reads as TGCGCCAGCAGCTTGGGGACAGGGAAGCGAGAGACCCAGTACTTC. Protein: CASSLGTGKRETQYF.

This clonotype was seen only a few times. V and J are TRBV27 and TRBJ2-1; D uncertain. This CDR3 is 15 amino acids long. Germline values: CDR1 MNHEY, CDR2 SMNVEV (reference sequence). V was trimmed by 5 bases and J by 0 bases, leaving 11 bases between them. CDR3 sequence reads: CASSTSVGSYNEQFF. Here the CDR3 DNA reads TGTGCCAGCAGTACGAGCGTCGGCTCCTACAATGAGCAGTTCTTC.

V gene TRBV6-5 combines with J gene TRBJ2-7; 9 bases agree with TRBD2. There are 11 residues in the CDR3. With 4 bases clipped from V and 12 bases from J, the junction kept 4 bases outside the gene matches. Per germline, CDR1 MNHEY and CDR2 SVGAGI. The CDR3 is CASSSRSGRYF. DNA for the CDR3: TGTGCCAGCAGTTCCCGTAGCGGGAGGTACTTC.

J is TRBJ2-4 and V is TRBV21-1. TRBV21-1 is listed as a pseudogene. The CDR3 extends over 14 amino acids. The CDR3 is CASSNGKCKNIQYF. The CDR3 bases are TGTGCCAGCAGCAACGGCAAATGCAAAAACATTCAGTACTTC.

This chain uses TRBV20-1 with TRBJ2-3, with unresolved D. The germline gives CDR1 DFQATT, CDR2 SNEGSKA (reference sequence). CDR3 length equals 13 residues. V was pared by 0 bases and J by 2 bases, with 6 bases between. The CDR3 protein is CSARDSATDTQYF. The CDR3 nucleotides read TGCAGTGCTAGAGATTCGGCCACAGATACGCAGTATTTT.

The chain uses TRBV28 and TRBJ1-1, with TRBD1 as a possible D gene (5 bases). Trimming removed 5 bases at V and 2 bases at J, with 15 bases between. Germline CDR1 reads MDHEN; CDR2 reads SYDVKM. This CDR3 spans 15 amino acids. The CDR3 protein is CASSLGTAPNTEAFF. CDR3 coding DNA: TGTGCCAGCAGTCTAGGGACGGCCCCTAACACTGAAGCTTTCTTT. Using reference TRBV28 and TRBJ1-1 for the parts outside the CDR3, the full variable domain is DVKVTQSSRYLVKRTGEKVFLECVQDMDHENMFWYRQDPGLGLRLIYFSYDVKMKEKGDIPEGYSVSREKKERFSLILESASTNQTSMYLCASSLGTAPNTEAFFGQGTRLTVV.

The CDR3 reads CASSSSATGTSDRSNTGELFF. The CDR3 nucleotides read TGTGCCAGCAGCAGTAGTGCAACCGGGACTAGCGATCGATCGAACACCGGGGAGCTGTTTTTT. This rearrangement joins TRBV11-1 to TRBJ2-2; TRBD2 agrees at 10 bases. V dropped 5 bases and J dropped 0; count of bases not matched to a gene: 18. CDR3 length equals 21 residues. Per the germline V gene, CDR1 is SGHAT and CDR2 is FQDESV (reference sequence). The full variable domain, in which reference TRBV11-1 and TRBJ2-2 provide the parts outside the CDR3, is EAEVAQSPRYKITEKSQAVAFWCDPISGHATLYWYRQILGQGPELLVQFQDESVVDDSQLPKDRFSAERLKGVDSTLKIQPAELGDSAMYLCASSSSATGTSDRSNTGELFFGEGSRLTVL.

This rearrangement joins TRBV6-1 to TRBJ2-4; maybe TRBD1 (7 bases). CDR3 length equals 15 residues. Germline lookup yields CDR1 MNHNS and CDR2 SASEGT. V was cut by 5 bases and J by 7 bases, with 18 bases left in between. The CDR3 sequence: CASSPPLTGRNIQYF. The DNA for the CDR3 is TGTGCCAGCAGTCCCCCCCTGACAGGGAGGAACATTCAGTACTTC.

The rearrangement uses TRBV12-3 or TRBV12-4 and TRBJ2-7; TRBD2 matches at 12 bases. This CDR3 region has 18 residues. V shed 3 bases and J 5 bases; nucleotides not matched to a gene: 14. The CDR3 protein is CASSFKQWLAGGPHEQYF. The CDR3 nucleotides read TGTGCCAGCAGTTTTAAGCAATGGCTAGCGGGAGGGCCCCACGAGCAGTACTTC.